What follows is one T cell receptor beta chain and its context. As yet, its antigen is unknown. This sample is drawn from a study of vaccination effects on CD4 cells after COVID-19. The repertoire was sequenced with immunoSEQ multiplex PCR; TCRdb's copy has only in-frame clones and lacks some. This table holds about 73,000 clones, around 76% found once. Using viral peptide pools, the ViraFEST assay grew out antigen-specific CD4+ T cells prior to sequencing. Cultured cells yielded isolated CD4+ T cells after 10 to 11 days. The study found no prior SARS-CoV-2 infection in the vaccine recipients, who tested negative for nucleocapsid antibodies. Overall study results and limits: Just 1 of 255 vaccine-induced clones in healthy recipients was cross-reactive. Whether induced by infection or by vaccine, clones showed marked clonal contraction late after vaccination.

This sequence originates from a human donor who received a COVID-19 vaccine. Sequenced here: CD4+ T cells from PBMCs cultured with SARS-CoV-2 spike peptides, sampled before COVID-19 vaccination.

The chain's CDR3 is CASSPRDREVNTEAFF. The DNA for the CDR3 is TGTGCCAGCTCACCAAGGGACAGAGAAGTGAACACTGAAGCTTTCTTT. The chain joins TRBV18 to TRBJ1-1; TRBD1 matches 7 bases. Unmatched junction bases numbered 6, after V lost 2 bases and J lost 0 bases. Germline V CDR1 and CDR2: KGHSH, LQKENI. The CDR3 is made up of 16 amino acids.